The clone carrying this T cell receptor beta chain was counted only a few times. Its antigen is not known. This specimen belongs to a study of T-cell reconstitution after alpha-beta-depleted transplantation in children. V lost 7 bases to trimming and J lost 3 bases, with 9 bases between them. Per the germline V gene, CDR1 is SNHLY and CDR2 is FYNNEI. This CDR3 is 12 amino acids long. Molecular barcoding with unique molecular identifiers was used for the TCRbeta library. In TCRdb, the PCR reads were re-called with MiXCR into one record per CDR3 protein. The top ten hold around 4.5% of the sample, which has hundreds of thousands of distinct CDR3 sequences, about 15% seen once. Study outcomes and limitations: Where alpha-beta T cells came from about two months after transplant was reportedly several hundred expanded graft clones. T-cell numbers and diversity one year post-transplant derived largely from freshly generated T cells. Some patients' high day-60 TCRbeta diversity was traced to surviving recipient T cells and thymic progenitors.

Sequencing was performed on PBMCs, mostly from graft donor cells, taken 360 days after TCRalphabeta/CD19-depleted stem cell transplant. The TCR comes from a male patient younger than 18 who had a stem cell transplant for acute lymphoblastic leukemia, so the T cells may come from the graft donor. V is TRBV2 and J is TRBJ2-5; D call uncertain. The chain's CDR3 is CASIGKKETQYF. CDR3 DNA sequence: TGTGCCAGCATTGGGAAAAAAGAGACCCAGTACTTC.